Reported below is one TCR beta chain. This entry belongs to a study of molecular identifiers for immune sequencing clone quantification. One entry per CDR3 protein, called by TCRdb with MiXCR from the PCR reads. The sample has around 470,000 distinct CDR3 sequences, over 20% seen once; the top ten hold around 0.84%. The sequenced material came from naive CD8+ T cells from blood, with Jurkat cell RNA spiked in. Specified subset: FACS-sorted CD8+CD4-CCR7+CD45RA+ naive T cells. This clonotype originated in a human donor in good health. Some libraries in this study had Jurkat cell RNA spiked in.

Here the CDR3 reads CASSIDSGSGETQYF. The CDR3 bases are TGTGCCAGTAGTATAGATAGCGGGAGCGGGGAGACCCAGTACTTC. The chain joins TRBV19 to TRBJ2-5; 9 bases align to TRBD2. The CDR3 has 15 amino acids. J lost 5 bases, V lost 0 bases, and 4 bases had no gene match. CDR1 is LNHDA, CDR2 SQIVND, per germline (reference sequence).